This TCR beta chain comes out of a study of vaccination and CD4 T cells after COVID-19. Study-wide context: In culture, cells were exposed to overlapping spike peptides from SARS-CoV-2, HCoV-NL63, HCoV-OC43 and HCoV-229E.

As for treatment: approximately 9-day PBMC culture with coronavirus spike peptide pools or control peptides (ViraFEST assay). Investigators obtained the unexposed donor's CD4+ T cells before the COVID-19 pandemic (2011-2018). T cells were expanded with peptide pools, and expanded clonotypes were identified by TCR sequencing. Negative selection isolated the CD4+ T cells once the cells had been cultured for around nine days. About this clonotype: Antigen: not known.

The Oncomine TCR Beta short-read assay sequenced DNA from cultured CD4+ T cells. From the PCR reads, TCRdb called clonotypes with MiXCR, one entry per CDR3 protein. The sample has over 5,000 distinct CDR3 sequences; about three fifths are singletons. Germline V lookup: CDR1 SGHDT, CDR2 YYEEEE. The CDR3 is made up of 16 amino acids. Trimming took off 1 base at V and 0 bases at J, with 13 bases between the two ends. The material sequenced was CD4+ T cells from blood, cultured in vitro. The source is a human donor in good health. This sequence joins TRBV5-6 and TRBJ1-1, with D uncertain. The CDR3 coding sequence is TGTGCCAGCAGCTTGTCGACCGTCTGGTTGAACACTGAAGCTTTCTTT. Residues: CASSLSTVWLNTEAFF. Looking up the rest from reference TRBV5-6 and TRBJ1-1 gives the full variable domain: DAGVTQSPTHLIKTRGQQVTLRCSPKSGHDTVSWYQQALGQGPQFIFQYYEEEERQRGNFPDRFSGHQFPNYSSELNVNALLLGDSALYLCASSLSTVWLNTEAFFGQGTRLTVV.